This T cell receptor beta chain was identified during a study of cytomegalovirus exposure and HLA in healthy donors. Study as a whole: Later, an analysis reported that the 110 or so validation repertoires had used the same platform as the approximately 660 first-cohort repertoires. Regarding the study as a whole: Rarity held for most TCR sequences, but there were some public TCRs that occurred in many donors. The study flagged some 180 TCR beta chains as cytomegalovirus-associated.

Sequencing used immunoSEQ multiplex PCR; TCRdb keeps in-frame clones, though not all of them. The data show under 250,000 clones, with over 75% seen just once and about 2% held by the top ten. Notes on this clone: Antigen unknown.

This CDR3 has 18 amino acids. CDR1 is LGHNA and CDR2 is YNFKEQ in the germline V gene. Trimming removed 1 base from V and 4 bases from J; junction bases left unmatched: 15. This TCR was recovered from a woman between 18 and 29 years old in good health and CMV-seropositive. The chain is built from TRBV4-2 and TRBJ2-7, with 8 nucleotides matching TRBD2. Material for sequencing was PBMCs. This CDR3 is CASSQVANLAGRGYEQYF. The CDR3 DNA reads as TGTGCCAGCAGCCAAGTTGCCAACTTAGCGGGAAGAGGATACGAGCAGTACTTC.